In its sample, the clone carrying this T cell receptor beta chain was seen a few times. Semi-nested PCR with Nested Universal Primer A followed constant-region reverse priming of full-length variable regions. TCRdb fed the 5' RACE reads into MiXCR, producing one record per CDR3 protein. The table lists some 10,000 distinct CDR3 sequences, roughly 66% of them singletons. The V gene end was trimmed by 0 bases and the J gene end by 2 bases; junction bases not matched to a gene: 4. Per the germline V gene, CDR1 is MGHRA and CDR2 is YSYEKL. The CDR3 is made up of 15 amino acids. Sequencing input: tumor-infiltrating memory CD4+ T cells sorted from the breast tumor. Noted subset: memory CD4+ T cells, CD4+CD45RO+CD25-. The chain carries TRBV4-1 and TRBJ2-7; 7 bases fit TRBD2. This clonotype was sampled from a female donor with breast cancer. In nucleotides, the CDR3 is TGCGCCAGCAGCCAAGACCCTAGCGGCCCCTACGAGCAGTACTTC. This codes for CASSQDPSGPYEQYF.